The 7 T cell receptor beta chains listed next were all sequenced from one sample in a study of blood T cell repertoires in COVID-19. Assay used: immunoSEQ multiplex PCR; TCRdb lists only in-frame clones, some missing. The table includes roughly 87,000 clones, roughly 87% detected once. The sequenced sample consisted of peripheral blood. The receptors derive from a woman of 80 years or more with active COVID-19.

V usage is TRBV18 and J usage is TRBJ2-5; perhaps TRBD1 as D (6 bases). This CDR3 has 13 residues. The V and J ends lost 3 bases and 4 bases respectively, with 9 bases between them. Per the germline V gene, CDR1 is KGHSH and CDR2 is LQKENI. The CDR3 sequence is CASSPGQIETQYF. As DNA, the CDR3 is TGTGCCAGCTCACCCGGACAGATAGAGACCCAGTACTTC.

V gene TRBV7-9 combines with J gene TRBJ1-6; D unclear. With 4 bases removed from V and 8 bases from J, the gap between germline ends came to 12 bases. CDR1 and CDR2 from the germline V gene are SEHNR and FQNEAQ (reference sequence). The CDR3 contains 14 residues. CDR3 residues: CASSSSTTHSPLHF. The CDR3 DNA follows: TGTGCCAGCAGCTCCTCCACAACCCATTCACCCCTCCACTTT.

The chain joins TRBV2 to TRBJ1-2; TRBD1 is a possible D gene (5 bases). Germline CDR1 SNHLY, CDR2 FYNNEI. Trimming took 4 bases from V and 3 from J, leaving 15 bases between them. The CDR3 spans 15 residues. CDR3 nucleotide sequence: TGTGCCAGCAGTGTGGGTTTCGGGGGGGACTATGGCTACACCTTC. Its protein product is CASSVGFGGDYGYTF.

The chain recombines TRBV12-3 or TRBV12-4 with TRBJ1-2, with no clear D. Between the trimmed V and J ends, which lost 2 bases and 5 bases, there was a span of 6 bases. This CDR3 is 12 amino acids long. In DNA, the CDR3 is TGTGCCAGCAGTTTAAGAGGGTATGGCTACACCTTC. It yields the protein CASSLRGYGYTF.

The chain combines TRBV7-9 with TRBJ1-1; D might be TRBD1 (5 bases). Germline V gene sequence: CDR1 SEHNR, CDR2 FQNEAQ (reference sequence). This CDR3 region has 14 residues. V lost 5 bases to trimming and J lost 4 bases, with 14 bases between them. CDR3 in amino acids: CASSRPSGGTEAFF. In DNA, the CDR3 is TGTGCCAGCAGCCGCCCCTCGGGGGGCACTGAAGCTTTCTTT.

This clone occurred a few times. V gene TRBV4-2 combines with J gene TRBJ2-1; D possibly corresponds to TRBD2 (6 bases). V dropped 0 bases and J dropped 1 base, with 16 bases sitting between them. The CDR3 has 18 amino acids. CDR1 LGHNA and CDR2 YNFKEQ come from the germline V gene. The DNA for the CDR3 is TGTGCCAGCAGCCAAGATTTTTTCGGGGGAGTGTCCTACAATGAGCAGTTCTTC. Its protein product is CASSQDFFGGVSYNEQFF.

DNA of the CDR3: TGTGCCAGCAGCCCGGGGACTGCTTACAATGAGCAGTTCTTC. Encoded protein: CASSPGTAYNEQFF. The rearrangement links TRBV11-3 to TRBJ2-1; tentative D call: TRBD2 (6 bases). Germline CDR1 SGHNT, CDR2 YENEEA. This CDR3 has 14 residues. Trimming removed 5 bases at V and 4 bases at J, with 12 bases between.